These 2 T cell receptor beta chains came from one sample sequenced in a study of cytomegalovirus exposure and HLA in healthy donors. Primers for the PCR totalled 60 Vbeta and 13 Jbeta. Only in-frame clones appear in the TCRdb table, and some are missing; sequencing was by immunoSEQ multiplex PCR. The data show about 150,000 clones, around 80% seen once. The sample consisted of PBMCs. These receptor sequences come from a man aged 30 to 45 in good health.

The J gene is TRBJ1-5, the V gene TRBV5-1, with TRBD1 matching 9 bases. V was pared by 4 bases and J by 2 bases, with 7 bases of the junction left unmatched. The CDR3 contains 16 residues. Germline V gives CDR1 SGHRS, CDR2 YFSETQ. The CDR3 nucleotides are TGCGCCAGCAGCCCCGGACAGGGGTATGGCAATCAGCCCCAGCATTTT. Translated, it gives CASSPGQGYGNQPQHF. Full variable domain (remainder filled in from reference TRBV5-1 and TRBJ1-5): KAGVTQTPRYLIKTRGQQVTLSCSPISGHRSVSWYQQTPGQGLQFLFEYFSETQRNKGNFPGRFSGRQFSNSRSEMNVSTLELGDSALYLCASSPGQGYGNQPQHFGDGTRLSIL.

CDR3 residues: CASGGRGVAYEQYF. For the CDR3, the DNA is TGTGCCAGCGGGGGACGGGGGGTCGCTTACGAGCAGTACTTC. J is TRBJ2-7 and V is TRBV6-5, with 7 bases aligning to TRBD2. The CDR3 is 14 amino acids. V dropped 8 bases and J dropped 4; count of bases not matched to a gene: 11. Germline loops: CDR1 MNHEY, CDR2 SVGAGI.